This section outlines one TCR beta chain sequence together with its context. This specimen comes from a study of T cells in Graves' hyperthyroidism and ophthalmopathy. Researchers took RNA transcripts and amplified the TCR beta CDR3 regions from them. The TCR CDR3 was amplified in a first-round RT-PCR using the HTBI primer set. TCRdb itself ran the multiplex PCR reads through MiXCR, one entry per CDR3 protein. The data show around 720,000 distinct CDR3 sequences, approximately 36% seen once. The V gene lost 4 bases and the J gene lost 2 bases, with 24 bases spanning the gap. From germline, CDR1 is MGHDK and CDR2 SYGVNS. The CDR3 runs to 19 residues.

The genes are TRBV25-1 and TRBJ1-5; D possibly corresponds to TRBD1 (5 bases). The sequencing input was blood. The source is a woman aged 40 to 55 with Graves' hyperthyroidism. CDR3 in DNA: TGTGCCAGCAGTGCTAGTAGGTCGGGACGCAATTCTGGCAATCAGCCCCAGCATTTT. Its translation: CASSASRSGRNSGNQPQHF.